This TCR beta chain was recovered during a study of T-cell reconstitution after alpha-beta-depleted transplantation in children. Researchers prepared the TCRbeta library using unique molecular identifiers, the study reports. A single record per CDR3 protein comes from TCRdb applying MiXCR to the PCR reads. In the table there are hundreds of thousands of distinct CDR3 sequences, 20% to 25% of which are singletons. CDR1 and CDR2 from the germline V gene are MNHNS and SASEGT. J was trimmed by 9 bases and V by 6 bases; bases with no gene match: 9. There are 14 residues in the CDR3. The TCR was taken from a boy less than two years old who had a stem cell transplant for acute myeloid leukemia, so the T cells may come from the graft donor. The rearrangement uses TRBV6-1 and TRBJ2-1, with TRBD2 identical over 9 bases. Sequenced material: PBMCs, mostly from graft donor cells, taken 360 days after TCRalphabeta/CD19-depleted stem cell transplant. CDR3 nucleotides: TGTGCCAGCAGGGGGACTAGCATGGACACTGAGCAGTTCTTC. Its translation: CASRGTSMDTEQFF.